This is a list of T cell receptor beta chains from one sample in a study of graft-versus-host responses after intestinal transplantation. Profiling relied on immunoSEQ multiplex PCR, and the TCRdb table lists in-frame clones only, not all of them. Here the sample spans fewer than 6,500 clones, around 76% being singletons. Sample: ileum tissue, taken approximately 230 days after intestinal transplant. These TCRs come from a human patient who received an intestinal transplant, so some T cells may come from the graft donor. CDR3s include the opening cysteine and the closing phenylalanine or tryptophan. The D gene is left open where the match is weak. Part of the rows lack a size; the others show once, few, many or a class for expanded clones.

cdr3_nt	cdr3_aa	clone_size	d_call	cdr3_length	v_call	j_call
TGTGCCAGCAGTCCACCTGAAGGAGGGCTGGGGGAGCAGTACTTC	CASSPPEGGLGEQYF	.	.	15	TRBV28	TRBJ2-7
TGCAGCGTTGGAGACAGGGTGAATCAGCCCCAGCATTTT	CSVGDRVNQPQHF	.	TRBD1	13	TRBV29-1	TRBJ1-5
TGTGCCAGCAGTACTACAGGGGGCAGCCCAGCCTATGGCTACACCTTC	CASSTTGGSPAYGYTF	large	TRBD1	16	TRBV6-4	TRBJ1-2
TGTGCCAGCAGTTGGCTAGCGGGGGGGCCGGGCAATGAGCAGTTCTTC	CASSWLAGGPGNEQFF	.	TRBD2	16	TRBV27	TRBJ2-1
TGCAGCGTTGAGTCCCAGGGGGCGGTTAATGAGCAGTTCTTC	CSVESQGAVNEQFF	.	TRBD1	14	TRBV29-1	TRBJ2-1
TGTGCCAGTAGTAAGGGACCCCGGGGCCCCATCAGGGCGGGGGCTCAGCCCCAGCATTTT	CASSKGPRGPIRAGAQPQHF	few	.	20	TRBV19	TRBJ1-5
TGCGCCAGCAGCTTGGCCAAGTATTCACCCCTCCACTTT	CASSLAKYSPLHF	.	.	13	TRBV5-1	TRBJ1-6
TGTGCCATCAGTGATCGGCCAAGCTCCTATAATTCACCCCTCCACTTT	CAISDRPSSYNSPLHF	.	.	16	TRBV10-3	TRBJ1-6
TGTGCCAGCAGCTTAAGAGGGGAGAGGCGCTATGGCTACACCTTC	CASSLRGERRYGYTF	.	.	15	TRBV5-6	TRBJ1-2
TGTGCCAGCAGCCTAGAGGACGGTAGCAATCAGCCCCAGCATTTT	CASSLEDGSNQPQHF	.	.	15	TRBV7-3	TRBJ1-5
TGTGCCAGCAGCGTAGCGGCGGGGGGGCCTCCTAGGTCTGATACGCAGTATTTT	CASSVAAGGPPRSDTQYF	.	TRBD2	18	TRBV9	TRBJ2-3
TGTGCCAGCAGCGTAGAGGGCGGGGGGGCTACCGATGAGCAGTTCTTC	CASSVEGGGATDEQFF	few	TRBD2	16	TRBV9	TRBJ2-1
TGTGCCAGCAGTTACTCGATGGGGACTCAGTTCTTC	CASSYSMGTQFF	.	.	12	TRBV6-6	TRBJ2-1
TGTGCCAGCAGCCAGGGGGGGAGGGACACAGGCACAGATACGCAGTATTTT	CASSQGGRDTGTDTQYF	.	.	17	TRBV2	TRBJ2-3
TGTGCCAGCAGTGATAGAGGACTAGCGGGAGATACGCAGTATTTT	CASSDRGLAGDTQYF	.	TRBD2	15	TRBV6-1	TRBJ2-3
TGTGCCAGTAGTAGAGCGGGTTTTCAAGAGACCCAGTACTTC	CASSRAGFQETQYF	.	.	14	TRBV19	TRBJ2-5
TGCGCCAGCAGCTTGGCCGTTGGTGACAGGGGGACGGATGGCTACACCTTC	CASSLAVGDRGTDGYTF	.	TRBD1	17	TRBV5-1	TRBJ1-2
TGTGCCAGCAGCGGGACTAGCGGGGAGTATGAGCAGTTCTTC	CASSGTSGEYEQFF	few	TRBD2	14	TRBV9	TRBJ2-1
TGTGCCAGCAGCTTAGCGGCTAGCTCCTACAATGAGCAGTTCTTC	CASSLAASSYNEQFF	.	.	15	TRBV6-5	TRBJ2-1
TGTGCCAGCAGTTTGTCCAGGGAGAGCGCCGGGGAGCTGTTTTTT	CASSLSRESAGELFF	once	.	15	TRBV28	TRBJ2-2
TGTGCCAGCAGTTCCGGGACACTACTCTTCAATGAGCAGTTCTTC	CASSSGTLLFNEQFF	.	.	15	TRBV28	TRBJ2-1
TGTGCCAGCAGCTGGACTGAAGGGGGCCTCTCTGGAAACACCATATATTTT	CASSWTEGGLSGNTIYF	few	TRBD1	17	TRBV11-3	TRBJ1-3
TGTGCCAGCATCTCGGGGCCCGGAGGCACAGATACGCAGTATTTT	CASISGPGGTDTQYF	.	.	15	TRBV7-8	TRBJ2-3
TGTGCCAGCAGCCTGGGGACAACTCTGAACACTGAAGCTTTCTTT	CASSLGTTLNTEAFF	.	.	15	TRBV28	TRBJ1-1
TGTGCCACCAGCAGGGACAGGGGGCGAGAAAAACTGTTTTTT	CATSRDRGREKLFF	few	TRBD1	14	TRBV15	TRBJ1-4
TGTGCCAGCAGCTTAGGTCCACAGGGGGACCCCTACGAGCAGTACTTC	CASSLGPQGDPYEQYF	.	TRBD1	16	TRBV7-9	TRBJ2-7
TGTGCCAGCAGCTTAGAGGAGTCTAGCAATCAGCCCCAGCATTTT	CASSLEESSNQPQHF	.	.	15	TRBV7-3	TRBJ1-5
TGTGCCAGCAGTTACACACAGGCAGAGCAGTACTTC	CASSYTQAEQYF	.	.	12	TRBV6-8	TRBJ2-7
TGTGCCAGCAGCTGGACAGGGGGCAATGAGCAGTTCTTC	CASSWTGGNEQFF	.	TRBD1	13	TRBV11-3	TRBJ2-1
TGTGCCAGCAGTTACCGACAGTCGAATCAGCCCCAGCATTTT	CASSYRQSNQPQHF	.	.	14	TRBV6-5	TRBJ1-5
TGTGCCAGCAGTGACAGGGTGCGGAATTCACCCCTCCACTTT	CASSDRVRNSPLHF	.	TRBD1	14	TRBV7-8	TRBJ1-6
TGTGCCACCACAAAACAGGGTGGAGAGACCCAGTACTTC	CATTKQGGETQYF	.	.	13	TRBV10-3	TRBJ2-5
TGTACCAGCAGCTTGGACGACAGCAGCAATCAGCCCCAGCATTTT	CTSSLDDSSNQPQHF	.	.	15	TRBV7-3	TRBJ1-5
TGTGCCAGCAGTTCTAGCGGGGGGGTTCGTCAGACCCAGTACTTC	CASSSSGGVRQTQYF	.	TRBD2	15	TRBV27	TRBJ2-5
TGTGCCAGCAGCCTGGACGATAGAACTAATGAAAAACTGTTTTTT	CASSLDDRTNEKLFF	.	.	15	TRBV7-4	TRBJ1-4
TGTGCCAGCAGCCTCAGTCCAGATTCACCCCTCCACTTT	CASSLSPDSPLHF	.	.	13	TRBV11-3	TRBJ1-6
TGCGCCAGCAGCCTGGGACAGGGAGGCAATCAGCCCCAGCATTTT	CASSLGQGGNQPQHF	.	TRBD1	15	TRBV5-1	TRBJ1-5
TGTGCCAGCAGTTTATCGCGTCCCCTACAGGGGGGGAATAACTATGGCTACACCTTC	CASSLSRPLQGGNNYGYTF	.	TRBD1	19	TRBV27	TRBJ1-2
TGCGCCAGCAGCTTTGAGGGGGGCCCCACAGATACGCAGTATTTT	CASSFEGGPTDTQYF	.	.	15	TRBV5-1	TRBJ2-3
TGTGCCAGCAGTAAGACAGGGGGCGCGGTTGCTGAAGCTTTCTTT	CASSKTGGAVAEAFF	.	TRBD1	15	TRBV6-5	TRBJ1-1
TGTGCCAGCAGCGCGGGCCTCGGGACAGATACGCAGTATTTT	CASSAGLGTDTQYF	once	.	14	TRBV9	TRBJ2-3
TGTGCCAGCAGTCCCGGGGACTCGTACGAGCAGTACTTC	CASSPGDSYEQYF	.	.	13	TRBV5-4	TRBJ2-7
TGCGCCAGCAGCCGGACCGCAGGGGACCGGACTAATGAAAAACTGTTTTTT	CASSRTAGDRTNEKLFF	.	.	17	TRBV4-1	TRBJ1-4
TGTGCCAGCAGCTCCCTCGATTCAACTAATGAAAAACTGTTTTTT	CASSSLDSTNEKLFF	few	.	15	TRBV7-8	TRBJ1-4
TGTGCCAGCAGCTGGGCCAGAGAGACCCAGTACTTC	CASSWARETQYF	.	.	12	TRBV5-4	TRBJ2-5
TGCAGCGTTGTAGGACTAGCGGGCGAGCAGTACTTC	CSVVGLAGEQYF	.	TRBD2	12	TRBV29-1	TRBJ2-7
TGCAGTGCTCCTAGCGGGGTGAAGGAGTTCTTC	CSAPSGVKEFF	.	TRBD2	11	TRBV20-1	TRBJ2-1
TGTGCCAGCAGCAAATATACTACGACCACGTACAATGAGCAGTTCTTC	CASSKYTTTTYNEQFF	.	.	16	TRBV11-3	TRBJ2-1
TGTGCCAGCAGCGCCGGTACCAGGGGTTTTGATTCACCCCTCCACTTT	CASSAGTRGFDSPLHF	.	.	16	TRBV9	TRBJ1-6
TGTGCCAGCAGCTCTGGACAGGAGGAGAGGGGAGCTGTTTTT	CASSSGQEERGAVF	.	TRBD1	14	TRBV5-7	TRBJ2-2
TGTGCCAGCAGCCCGGAGGGACGGATATACGAGCAGTACTTC	CASSPEGRIYEQYF	.	.	14	TRBV9	TRBJ2-7
TGTGCCAGCAGCTCCGATGATGCAACTAATGAAAAACTGTTTTTT	CASSSDDATNEKLFF	once	.	15	TRBV7-8	TRBJ1-4
TGTGCCAGCAGCCAAGAGTACGGCGGGGTGACGGATGAGCAGTTCTTC	CASSQEYGGVTDEQFF	few	.	16	TRBV4-1	TRBJ2-1
TGTGCCAGCAGCAATGGAGCGGGGGGAACGGGTGAGCAGTACTTC	CASSNGAGGTGEQYF	.	.	15	TRBV21-1	TRBJ2-7